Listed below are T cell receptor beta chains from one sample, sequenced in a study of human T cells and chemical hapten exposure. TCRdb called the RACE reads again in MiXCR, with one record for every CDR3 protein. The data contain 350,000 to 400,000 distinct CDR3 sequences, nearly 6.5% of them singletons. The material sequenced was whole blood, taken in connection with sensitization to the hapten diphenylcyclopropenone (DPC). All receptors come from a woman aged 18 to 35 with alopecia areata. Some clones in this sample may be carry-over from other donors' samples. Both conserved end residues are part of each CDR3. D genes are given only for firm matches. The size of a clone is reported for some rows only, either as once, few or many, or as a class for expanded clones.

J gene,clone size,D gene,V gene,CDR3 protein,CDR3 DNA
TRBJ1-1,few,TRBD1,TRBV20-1,CSARQQGWRTEAFF,TGCAGTGCTAGACAACAGGGGTGGAGGACTGAAGCTTTCTTT
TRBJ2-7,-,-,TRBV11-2,CASSPRDPGYEQYF,TGTGCCAGCAGCCCCCGGGACCCTGGCTACGAGCAGTACTTC
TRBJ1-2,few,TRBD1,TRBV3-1,CASSQDSTTGIGYTF,TGTGCCAGCAGCCAAGATAGTACGACAGGGATCGGCTACACCTTC
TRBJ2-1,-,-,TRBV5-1,CASTPGRGGQDEQFF,TGCGCCAGCACCCCCGGTAGGGGGGGGCAAGATGAGCAGTTCTTC
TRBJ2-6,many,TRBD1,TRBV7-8,CASSPGQGVSGANVLTF,TGTGCCAGCAGCCCCGGACAGGGGGTCTCTGGGGCCAACGTCCTGACTTTC
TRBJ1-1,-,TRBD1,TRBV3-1,CASNRAAGGTEAFF,TGTGCCAGCAACCGAGCTGCAGGGGGGACTGAAGCTTTCTTT
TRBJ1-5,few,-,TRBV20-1,CSAISDSNQPQHF,TGCAGTGCTATCAGTGATAGCAATCAGCCCCAGCATTTT
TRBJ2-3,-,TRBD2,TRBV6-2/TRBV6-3,CASSNGLAGRNTQYF,TGTGCCAGCAGCAACGGACTAGCGGGACGTAATACGCAGTATTTT
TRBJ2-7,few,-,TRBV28,CASSPPGGRHYEQYF,TGTGCCAGCAGTCCTCCCGGGGGTAGGCACTACGAGCAGTACTTC
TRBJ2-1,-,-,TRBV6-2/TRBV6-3,CASSYSTGAPQREQFF,TGTGCCAGCAGTTACTCGACGGGGGCGCCCCAGCGTGAGCAGTTCTTC
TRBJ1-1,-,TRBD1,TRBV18,CASSREQGRNEAFF,TGTGCCAGCTCACGGGAACAGGGGAGAAATGAAGCTTTCTTT
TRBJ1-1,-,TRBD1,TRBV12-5,CASGPTGGRAFF,TGTGCTAGTGGTCCAACAGGGGGTAGAGCTTTCTTT
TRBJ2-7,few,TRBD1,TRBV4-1,CASSRFGGQAYEQYF,TGCGCCAGCAGCCGATTTGGTGGACAGGCCTACGAGCAGTACTTC
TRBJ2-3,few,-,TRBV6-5,CASSYSHGTDTQYF,TGTGCCAGCAGTTACTCACACGGTACAGATACGCAGTATTTT
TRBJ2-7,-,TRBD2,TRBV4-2,CASSQVRGAYEQYF,TGTGCCAGCAGCCAAGTGCGGGGGGCCTACGAGCAGTACTTC
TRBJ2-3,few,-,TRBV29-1,CSVVVATDTQYF,TGCAGCGTTGTAGTGGCGACAGATACGCAGTATTTT
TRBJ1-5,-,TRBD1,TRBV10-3,CAKNRDRGEAQHF,TGTGCCAAAAACCGGGACAGGGGGGAGGCCCAGCATTTT
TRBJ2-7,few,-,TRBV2,CASSARGNSYEQYF,TGTGCCAGCAGTGCCCGTGGTAACTCCTACGAGCAGTACTTC
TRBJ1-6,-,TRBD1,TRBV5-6,CASRSLTGNESPLHF,TGTGCCAGCAGGTCACTGACAGGGAACGAATCACCCCTCCACTTT
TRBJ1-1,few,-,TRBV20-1,CSASPGHTNTEAFF,TGCAGTGCTTCTCCGGGACACACAAACACTGAAGCTTTCTTT
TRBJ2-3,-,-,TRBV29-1,CSVGRDTQYF,TGCAGCGTTGGTCGGGATACGCAGTATTTT
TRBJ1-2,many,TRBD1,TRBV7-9,CASSRDRGDYGYTF,TGTGCCAGCAGCCGGGACAGGGGGGACTATGGCTACACCTTC
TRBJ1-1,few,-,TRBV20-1,CSAPSYSSGAEAFF,TGCAGTGCCCCTTCTTACTCCTCCGGGGCTGAAGCTTTCTTT
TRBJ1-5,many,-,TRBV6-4,CASSERGTVGPQHF,TGTGCCAGCAGTGAACGGGGCACAGTGGGGCCCCAGCATTTT
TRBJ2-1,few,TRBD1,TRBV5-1,CASSLAADRVSGEQFF,TGCGCCAGCAGCTTAGCCGCGGACAGGGTTAGTGGTGAGCAGTTCTTC
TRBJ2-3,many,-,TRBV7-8,CASSLDPVDTQYF,TGTGCCAGCAGCTTAGATCCCGTGGATACGCAGTATTTT
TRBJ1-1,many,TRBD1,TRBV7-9,CASSQTGDEAFF,TGTGCCAGCAGCCAGACAGGGGATGAAGCTTTCTTT
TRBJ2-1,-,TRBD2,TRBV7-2,CASQQLRLAASYNEQFF,TGTGCCAGCCAGCAGCTTAGACTAGCGGCCTCCTACAATGAGCAGTTCTTC
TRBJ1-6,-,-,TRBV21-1,CASNVGSYNSPLHF,TGTGCCAGCAACGTCGGCTCCTATAATTCACCCCTCCACTTT
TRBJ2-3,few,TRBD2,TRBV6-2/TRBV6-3,CASSYTGLAEADTQYF,TGTGCCAGCAGTTACACCGGACTAGCGGAGGCAGATACGCAGTATTTT
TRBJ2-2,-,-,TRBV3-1,CASSIYGELFF,TGTGCCAGCAGCATCTACGGGGAGCTGTTTTTT
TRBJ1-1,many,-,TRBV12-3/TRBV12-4,CASSPATIRQEAFF,TGTGCCAGCAGTCCTGCGACGATAAGACAGGAAGCTTTCTTT
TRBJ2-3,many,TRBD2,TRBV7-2,CASSLPPGLAPTDTQYF,TGTGCCAGCAGCCTTCCTCCGGGACTAGCACCCACAGATACGCAGTATTTT
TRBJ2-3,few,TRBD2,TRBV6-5,CASTVGGGPTDTQYF,TGTGCCAGCACGGTGGGCGGGGGGCCCACAGATACGCAGTATTTT
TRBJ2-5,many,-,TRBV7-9,CASSLASGGANQETQYF,TGTGCCAGCAGCTTAGCGTCCGGGGGCGCGAACCAAGAGACCCAGTACTTC
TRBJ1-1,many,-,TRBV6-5,CASSYATGRMNTEAFF,TGTGCCAGCAGTTACGCCACAGGGCGAATGAACACTGAAGCTTTCTTT
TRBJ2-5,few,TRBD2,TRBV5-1,CASSSGLAGVQETQYF,TGCGCCAGCAGCTCCGGACTAGCGGGGGTTCAAGAGACCCAGTACTTC
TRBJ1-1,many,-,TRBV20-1,CSANSNRVDHTEAFF,TGCAGTGCTAACTCGAACAGGGTGGACCACACTGAAGCTTTCTTT
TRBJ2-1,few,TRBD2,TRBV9,CASSVEGLAGSNEQFF,TGTGCCAGCAGCGTAGAAGGGCTAGCGGGGAGCAATGAGCAGTTCTTC
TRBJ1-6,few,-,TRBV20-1,CSARGGGYNSPLHF,TGCAGTGCTAGAGGAGGGGGATATAATTCACCCCTCCACTTT
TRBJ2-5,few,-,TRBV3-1,CASSPTGFQETQYF,TGTGCCAGCAGCCCCACAGGGTTTCAAGAGACCCAGTACTTC
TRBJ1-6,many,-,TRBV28,CASSLGGRSPLHF,TGTGCCAGCAGTTTAGGGGGCCGGTCACCCCTCCACTTT
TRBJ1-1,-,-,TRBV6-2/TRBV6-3,CASSHDRGGEAFF,TGTGCCAGCAGTCACGACAGAGGAGGTGAAGCTTTCTTT
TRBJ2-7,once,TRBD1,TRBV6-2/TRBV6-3,CASSYTIIGDSEQCF,TGTGCCAGCAGTTACACGATTATAGGGGACAGTGAGCAGTGCTTC
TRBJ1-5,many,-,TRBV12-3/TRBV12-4,CASREASPNQPQHF,TGTGCCAGCAGGGAGGCGTCTCCAAATCAGCCCCAGCATTTT
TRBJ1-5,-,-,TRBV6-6,CASSLLGYRDNNQPQHF,TGTGCCAGCAGTTTACTCGGATACAGGGATAACAATCAGCCCCAGCATTTT
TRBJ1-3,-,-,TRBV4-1,CASSYSQGSPGNTIYF,TGCGCCAGCAGCTATAGCCAAGGTTCCCCTGGAAACACCATATATTTT
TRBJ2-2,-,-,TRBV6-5,CASRMDGGPGELFF,TGTGCCAGCAGAATGGATGGAGGGCCAGGGGAGCTGTTTTTT
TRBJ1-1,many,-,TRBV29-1,CSPLPPWAVNTEAFF,TGCAGCCCACTCCCCCCGTGGGCCGTGAACACTGAAGCTTTCTTT
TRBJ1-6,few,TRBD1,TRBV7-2,CASSLDRGASPLHF,TGTGCCAGCAGCTTAGACAGGGGGGCTTCACCCCTCCACTTT
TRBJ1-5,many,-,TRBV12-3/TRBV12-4,CASGATSNQPQHF,TGTGCCAGCGGGGCAACTAGCAATCAGCCCCAGCATTTT
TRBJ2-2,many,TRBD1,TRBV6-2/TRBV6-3,CASRAPGQVVSGELFF,TGTGCCAGCAGGGCTCCGGGACAGGTCGTTTCCGGGGAGCTGTTTTTT
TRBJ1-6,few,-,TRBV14,CASSQDADSPLHF,TGTGCCAGCAGCCAAGACGCGGATTCACCCCTCCACTTT